This entry features one T cell receptor (beta chain) sequence. The method was immunoSEQ multiplex PCR; TCRdb's version includes in-frame clones alone and lacks a portion of them. Of about 400,000 clones listed, roughly 90% were seen once; the top ten hold around 0.95%. This entry comes from a study of blood T cell repertoires in COVID-19. Participants, about 18 to 90 years old, spanned around 25 US areas. V was shortened by 3 bases and J by 10 bases, with 9 bases between the two germline ends. The CDR3 is made up of 11 amino acids. CDR1 and CDR2 (germline): ENHRY, SYGVKD. V gene TRBV10-3 combines with J gene TRBJ1-1, with a weak D call TRBD1 (5 bases). This TCR came from a young woman with acute COVID-19. Sequencing was carried out using PBMCs or T cells enriched from blood (not recorded which). The CDR3 nucleotides are TGTGCCATCAGTGACTCGGGGGGAGCTTTCTTT. This codes for CAISDSGGAFF.